This TCR beta chain was sequenced for a study of blood T cell repertoires in COVID-19. Recruitment covered fewer than 25 US areas and drew participants whose ages spanned roughly 18 to 90 years. The table came from immunoSEQ multiplex PCR; TCRdb's copy has only in-frame clones and leaves some out. The table records more than 250,000 clones, 85% to 90% of them present only once. The CDR3 has 15 residues. Germline loops: CDR1 MNHEY, CDR2 SVGAGI. With 2 bases removed from V and 4 bases from J, the gap between germline ends came to 15 bases. The chain joins TRBV6-5 to TRBJ2-7; the D gene is possibly TRBD1 (6 bases). The sample was PBMCs or T cells enriched from blood (not recorded which). The receptor was isolated from a woman between 18 and 29 years old with acute COVID-19. As DNA, the CDR3 is TGTGCCAGCAGTTACAGGGCCCAGGACAGATACGAGCAGTACTTC. It encodes CASSYRAQDRYEQYF.